This entry lists 24 T cell receptor beta chains sequenced from one sample in a study of PD-1 blockade in classical Hodgkin lymphoma. Each patient relapsed following autologous stem cell transplantation, and prior brentuximab vedotin exposure differed. Repertoires were generated with immunoSEQ multiplex PCR, while TCRdb's copy carries only in-frame clones and drops some. The sample includes under 45,000 clones, more than 70% of them seen just once. Sequenced here: peripheral blood mononuclear cells (PBMCs), sampled at baseline. All receptors derive from a human donor with classical Hodgkin lymphoma.

The chain has TRBV6-5 and TRBJ2-2; D perhaps matches TRBD1 (6 bases). The germline gives CDR1 MNHEY, CDR2 SVGAGI. The CDR3 has 15 amino acids. Trimming took off 7 bases at V and 2 bases at J, with 14 bases between the two ends. The CDR3, as DNA: TGTGCCAGCACTTCCAGGGGTTATAACACCGGGGAGCTGTTTTTT. It translates to CASTSRGYNTGELFF.

The rearrangement uses TRBV5-6 and TRBJ2-5; tentative D call: TRBD2 (7 bases). V gave up 4 bases and J gave up 1 base, with 14 bases separating them. The germline V gene encodes CDR1 SGHDT and CDR2 YYEEEE. This CDR3 is 15 amino acids long. Here the CDR3 reads CASSRGLAAQETQYF. In DNA form, the CDR3 reads TGTGCCAGCAGCCGGGGGCTAGCGGCCCAAGAGACCCAGTACTTC.

V and J are TRBV7-3 and TRBJ2-1; D may correspond to TRBD1 or TRBD2 (6 bases each). The CDR3 sequence is 13 residues long. Looked up from germline, CDR1 is SGHTA and CDR2 is FQGTGA. Trimming stripped 2 bases from V and 10 bases from J, with 12 bases between. For the CDR3, the DNA is TGTGCCAGCAGCTTAGGGGGGCCCGGGGAGCAGTTCTTC. This sequence encodes CASSLGGPGEQFF.

The genes are TRBV9 and TRBJ1-1; D may be TRBD1 (6 bases). Trimming cost V 1 base and J 4 bases, with 14 bases left between them. The CDR3 totals 15 residues. The V gene's germline CDR1 is SGDLS and CDR2 YYNGEE. CDR3 loop: CASSVPGVGITEAFF. As DNA, the CDR3 is TGTGCCAGCAGCGTACCAGGGGTAGGGATCACTGAAGCTTTCTTT.

V usage is TRBV6-5 and J usage is TRBJ2-7; unclear D gene. Trimming removed 0 bases from V and 2 bases from J, with 5 bases in between. The CDR3 contains 13 residues. CDR1 and CDR2 from the germline V gene are MNHEY and SVGAGI. CDR3 in amino acids: CASSYSTAYEQYF. The CDR3 nucleotides read TGTGCCAGCAGTTACTCGACGGCCTACGAGCAGTACTTC.

The V gene is TRBV4-2, the J gene TRBJ1-1, with D perhaps matching TRBD1 (5 bases). Germline CDR1 is LGHNA and CDR2 is YNFKEQ. This CDR3 has 14 residues. The V end lost 0 bases, the J end lost 4 bases, and 9 bases lay between the germline ends. The CDR3 DNA is TGTGCCAGCAGCCAAGACGATGGGGGCACTGAAGCTTTCTTT. Protein product: CASSQDDGGTEAFF.

The genes are TRBV27 and TRBJ1-5; D is perhaps TRBD1 (5 bases). V was trimmed by 4 bases and J by 2 bases, leaving 9 bases between them. CDR1 and CDR2 (germline): MNHEY, SMNVEV (reference sequence). This CDR3 is built from 14 residues. The CDR3 DNA reads as TGTGCCAGCAGTTGGGGAGGGGGCAATCAGCCCCAGCATTTT. It specifies CASSWGGGNQPQHF.

The chain links TRBV7-3 to TRBJ2-1, with 7 bases that match TRBD2. V shed 1 base and J 7 bases; nucleotides not matched to a gene: 10. The CDR3 totals 16 residues. Looked up from germline, CDR1 is SGHTA and CDR2 is FQGTGA. Written as DNA, the CDR3 is TGTGCCAGCAGCTTAAGGCCTGGCGGGAGTAGGAATGAGCAGTTCTTC. Translation: CASSLRPGGSRNEQFF.

This sequence joins TRBV27 and TRBJ1-2; TRBD1 is a possible D gene (6 bases). The CDR3 runs 16 residues. CDR1 and CDR2 (germline): MNHEY, SMNVEV (reference sequence). V dropped 0 bases and J dropped 4 bases, with 15 bases sitting between them. CDR3 sequence: CASSLSGAGTGYGYTF. In DNA, the CDR3 is TGTGCCAGCAGTTTATCGGGGGCAGGGACGGGCTATGGCTACACCTTC.

This chain joins TRBV5-1 and TRBJ2-5; D gene unclear. V lost 0 bases and J lost 5, with 11 bases in between. The CDR3 spans 14 residues. Germline V lookup: CDR1 SGHRS, CDR2 YFSETQ. The chain's CDR3 is CASSLGLKRETQYF. As DNA, the CDR3 is TGCGCCAGCAGCTTGGGTCTGAAGAGGGAGACCCAGTACTTC.

J is TRBJ2-7 and V is TRBV6-1; D might be TRBD2 (6 bases). Germline V gene data show CDR1 as MNHNS and CDR2 as SASEGT. V was shortened by 6 bases and J by 3 bases, with 12 bases between the two germline ends. The CDR3 length is 13 residues. The CDR3 DNA is TGTGCCAGCAGCCCCCTCGGGGGCTACGAGCAGTACTTC. Its protein product is CASSPLGGYEQYF.

CDR3: CASSRMGTSGRSDEQFF. The CDR3 coding sequence is TGTGCCAGCAGCCGTATGGGGACTAGCGGGAGATCCGATGAGCAGTTCTTC. The V gene is TRBV2, the J gene TRBJ2-1; 14 bases map to TRBD2. After removal of 6 bases from V and 8 bases from J, the junction contained 12 bases not matched to a gene. Germline CDR1 SNHLY, CDR2 FYNNEI. The length of the CDR3 is 17 residues.

The chain recombines TRBV30 with TRBJ1-1; D remains unclear. Deletions cut 7 bases from V and 6 bases from J, with 12 bases between. Germline-derived CDR1 and CDR2 are GTSNPN and SVGIG (reference sequence). CDR3 length: 11 amino acids. The chain's CDR3 is CAFSWAAEAFF. CDR3 DNA sequence: TGTGCCTTTTCTTGGGCCGCTGAAGCTTTCTTT.

The chain combines TRBV6-5 with TRBJ1-1, with 7 bases that match TRBD1. Germline CDR1 and CDR2: MNHEY and SVGAGI. Germline trimming cut 6 bases from V and 1 base from J; bases unmatched to any gene: 5. The CDR3 length is 14 residues. CDR3 DNA sequence: TGTGCCAGCAGCTCCTACAGGGGGAACACTGAAGCTTTCTTT. It encodes CASSSYRGNTEAFF.

The rearrangement links TRBV10-3 to TRBJ1-3, with 7 bases aligning to TRBD1. V was pared by 6 bases and J by 1 base, with 15 bases of the junction left unmatched. CDR3 length: 18 amino acids. Germline V gene sequence: CDR1 ENHRY, CDR2 SYGVKD. CDR3 residues: CAIRDSTLGGTSGNTIYF. The CDR3 nucleotides are TGTGCCATCAGGGACTCGACGTTAGGGGGCACTTCTGGAAACACCATATATTTT.

The V call is TRBV7-8, the J call TRBJ2-5; TRBD2 matches 8 bases. CDR3 length: 16 residues. Germline CDR1 is SGHVS and CDR2 is FQNEAQ. After removal of 2 bases from V and 5 bases from J, the junction contained 10 bases not matched to a gene. DNA for the CDR3: TGTGCCAGCAGCTTAAGAGGTAGCGGGATACGGGAGACCCAGTACTTC. It translates to CASSLRGSGIRETQYF.

The genes are TRBV6-5 and TRBJ2-5, with D unresolved. The CDR3 length is 12 residues. CDR1 and CDR2 from the germline V gene are MNHEY and SVGAGI. The V end lost 7 bases, the J end lost 7 bases, and 13 bases lay between the germline ends. The CDR3 region is CASTERHGTQYF. The DNA for the CDR3 is TGTGCCAGCACCGAAAGACACGGGACCCAGTACTTC.

This clone rates as medium-sized. The chain links TRBV7-9 to TRBJ2-5, with D hard to call. The germline gives CDR1 SEHNR, CDR2 FQNEAQ (reference sequence). The V end lost 1 base, the J end lost 2 bases, and 14 bases lay between the germline ends. The CDR3 loop spans 16 amino acids. The CDR3 is CASSLVGGPIQETQYF. CDR3 nucleotides: TGTGCCAGCAGCTTAGTCGGCGGACCTATACAAGAGACCCAGTACTTC.

This clone came up once. CDR3 in amino acids: CASSYTGGSGYTF. In DNA form, the CDR3 reads TGTGCCAGCAGTTACACAGGGGGCAGTGGCTACACCTTC. The gene calls are TRBV6-5 and TRBJ1-2; 9 bases are a match to TRBD1. The germline V gene encodes CDR1 MNHEY and CDR2 SVGAGI. CDR3 size: 13 residues. With V trimmed by 2 bases and J by 7 bases, 2 bases remained unmatched.

This clone was seen a handful of times. The chain employs TRBV14 and TRBJ2-7; D unclear. This CDR3 contains 13 residues. CDR1 is SGHDN and CDR2 is FVKESK in the germline V gene. Between the trimmed V and J ends, which lost 0 bases and 3 bases, there was a span of 6 bases. The DNA of the CDR3 is TGTGCCAGCAGCCAAGATAAAGTCTACGAGCAGTACTTC. It specifies CASSQDKVYEQYF.

CDR3 bases: TGTGCCAGCAGCCCTAGACCTCTACAGGGGGCATGGGAGACCCAGTACTTC. Encoded protein: CASSPRPLQGAWETQYF. The gene calls are TRBV7-3 and TRBJ2-5; 9 bases are shared with TRBD1. Germline values: CDR1 SGHTA, CDR2 FQGTGA. The CDR3 extends over 17 amino acids. After removal of 5 bases from V and 5 bases from J, the junction contained 15 bases not matched to a gene.

The chain uses TRBV18 and TRBJ2-5; 7 bases map to TRBD1. The V gene end was trimmed by 0 bases and the J gene end by 3 bases; junction bases not matched to a gene: 1. This CDR3 spans 14 amino acids. CDR1 is KGHSH, CDR2 LQKENI, per germline. Here the CDR3 reads CASSPPTGEETQYF. The CDR3 region has the DNA TGTGCCAGCTCACCACCAACAGGGGAAGAGACCCAGTACTTC.

CDR3 protein: CASSYSILADTHEQFF. CDR3 DNA sequence: TGTGCCAGCAGTTACTCGATACTAGCAGATACCCATGAGCAGTTCTTC. The V gene is TRBV6-5, the J gene TRBJ2-1; weak D call: TRBD2 (6 bases). The V end was cut by 0 bases, the J end by 8 bases, with 17 bases between. CDR1 and CDR2 from the germline V gene are MNHEY and SVGAGI. This CDR3 comprises 16 residues.

The sample holds a few counts of this clone. This chain uses TRBV9 with TRBJ2-6; tentative D call: TRBD2 (5 bases). Germline CDR1 reads SGDLS; CDR2 reads YYNGEE. The CDR3 spans 17 residues. V lost 0 bases and J lost 2, with 12 bases in between. For the CDR3, the DNA is TGTGCCAGCAGCGTAGAGAGGGTTCCGCCTGGGGCCAACGTCCTGACTTTC. Translated, it gives CASSVERVPPGANVLTF.